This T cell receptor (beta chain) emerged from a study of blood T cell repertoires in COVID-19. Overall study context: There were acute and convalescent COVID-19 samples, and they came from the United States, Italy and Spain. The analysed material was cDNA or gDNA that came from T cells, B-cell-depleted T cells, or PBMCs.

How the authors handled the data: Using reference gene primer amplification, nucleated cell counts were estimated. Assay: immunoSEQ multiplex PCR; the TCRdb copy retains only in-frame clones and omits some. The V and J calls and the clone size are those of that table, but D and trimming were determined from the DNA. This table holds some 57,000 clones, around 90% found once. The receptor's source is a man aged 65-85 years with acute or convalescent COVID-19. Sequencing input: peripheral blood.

In nucleotides, the CDR3 is TGTGCCAGCAGTGCGAGTGCCTCTGGAAACACCATATATTTT. It specifies CASSASASGNTIYF. This sequence joins TRBV25-1 and TRBJ1-3; D is unresolved. The CDR3 covers 14 residues. The germline V and J ends were trimmed by 4 bases and 0 bases, with 7 bases remaining between them. From germline, CDR1 is MGHDK and CDR2 SYGVNS.